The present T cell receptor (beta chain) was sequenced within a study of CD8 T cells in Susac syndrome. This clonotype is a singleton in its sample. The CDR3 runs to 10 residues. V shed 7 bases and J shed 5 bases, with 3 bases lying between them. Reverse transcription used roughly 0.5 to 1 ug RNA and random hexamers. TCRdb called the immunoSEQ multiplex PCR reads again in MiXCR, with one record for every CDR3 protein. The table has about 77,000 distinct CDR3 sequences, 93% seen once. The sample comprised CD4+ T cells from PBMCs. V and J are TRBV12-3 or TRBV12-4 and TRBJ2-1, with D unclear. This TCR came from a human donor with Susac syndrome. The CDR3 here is CASNNNEQFF. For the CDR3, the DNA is TGTGCCAGCAACAACAATGAGCAGTTCTTC.